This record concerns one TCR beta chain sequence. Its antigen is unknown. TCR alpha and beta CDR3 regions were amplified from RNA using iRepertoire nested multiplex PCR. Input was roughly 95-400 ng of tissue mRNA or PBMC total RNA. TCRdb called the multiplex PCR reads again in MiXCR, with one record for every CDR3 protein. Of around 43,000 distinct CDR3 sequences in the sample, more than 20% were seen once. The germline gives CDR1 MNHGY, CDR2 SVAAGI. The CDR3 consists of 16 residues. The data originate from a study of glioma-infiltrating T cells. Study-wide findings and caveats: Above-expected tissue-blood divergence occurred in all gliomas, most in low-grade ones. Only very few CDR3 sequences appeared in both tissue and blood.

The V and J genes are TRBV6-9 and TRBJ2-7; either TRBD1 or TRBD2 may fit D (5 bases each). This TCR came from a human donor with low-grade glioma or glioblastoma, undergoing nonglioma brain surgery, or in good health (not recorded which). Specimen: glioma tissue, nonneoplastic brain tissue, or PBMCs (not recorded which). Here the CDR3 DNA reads TGTGGCAGTAGTTTACGTTCCGGGACGGTTTCCTACGAGCAGTACTTC. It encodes CGSSLRSGTVSYEQYF.